The clone carrying this TCR beta chain was detected ten times or more. Its antigen remains unidentified. Read coverage stops 3 residues before the CDR3 terminus; the germline J gene supplies the remainder. With V trimmed by 2 bases and J by 4 bases, 0 bases remained unmatched. Germline-derived CDR1 and CDR2 are MNHNS and SASEGT. This CDR3 is built from 13 residues. Profiling relied on immunoSEQ multiplex PCR, and the TCRdb table lists in-frame clones only, not all of them. There are more than 55,000 clones in the sample, none observed a single time. This sample is drawn from a study of T cell clonality in common variable immunodeficiency. Study observations and caveats: Compared with controls, CVID subjects had fewer shared TCRbeta clones. Reportedly, TCR beta sequences from common variable immunodeficiency showed fewer deletions and N-nucleotide insertions. T cell subpopulation sequencing would be needed to explain CVID clonality.

Heparinized whole blood, about 5 to 8.5 ml, came from each donor. The receptor was derived from a person aged 18-70 years in good health. The genes are TRBV6-1 and TRBJ1-2; TRBD1 matches at 8 bases. The source material was peripheral blood mononuclear cells. CDR3 residues: CASSETGGYGYTF. CDR3 DNA (partial): TGTGCCAGCAGTGAAACAGGGGGCTATGGC.